This T cell receptor beta chain is drawn from a study of PD-L1 blockade in urothelial cancer. The overall study: Atezolizumab, begun by patients around 2014, was given at 1,200 mg intravenously every 3 weeks. Blood samples contained a median about 150,000 T cells. Males with urothelial cancer arising in the bladder constituted about 85% of the roughly 30 patients.

Profiling relied on immunoSEQ multiplex PCR, and the TCRdb table lists in-frame clones only, not all of them. The sample records tens of thousands of clones, 65% to 90% being singletons. The time point here: pretreatment peripheral blood. CDR3 length: 16 residues. Deletions cut 1 base from V and 0 bases from J, with 11 bases between. Germline-derived CDR1 and CDR2 are SGHVS and FNYEAQ. The chain joins TRBV7-6 to TRBJ2-3; weak D call: TRBD2 (5 bases). The specimen comprised PBMCs, sampled around atezolizumab (anti-PD-L1) treatment. The receptor's source is a man in his 70s with urothelial cancer. CDR3 coding DNA: TGTGCCAGCAGCTTAGTGGTGACGGGGAGCACAGATACGCAGTATTTT. It encodes CASSLVVTGSTDTQYF.